One and the same sample provided the 19 T cell receptor beta chains below, sequenced in a study of T cell repertoires in cytomegalovirus infection. These TCRs' antigens remain unknown. TCRdb reprocessed the reads with MiXCR, giving one entry per CDR3 protein. The top ten hold approximately 60% of the sample, which has about 220,000 distinct CDR3 sequences, 30% to 45% seen once. The starting material was CD8+ T cells from cultured PBMCs, obtained from culture after CMV antigen stimulation. These receptors came from a human donor in good health (CMV status not recorded). Some clones in this sample may be carry-over from other donors' samples.

This clonotype was seen a handful of times. CDR3 DNA sequence: TGTGCCAGCAGCTTACGGTGGGGGAGCGGGAGGGCCCGGAGGACCGGGGAGCTGTTTTTT. This gives the protein CASSLRWGSGRARRTGELFF. The chain joins TRBV7-6 to TRBJ2-2, with TRBD2 matching 10 bases. Germline assignment: CDR1 SGHVS and CDR2 FNYEAQ. V trimming: 2 bases; J trimming: 5 bases; junction bases outside the gene matches: 17. The CDR3 runs to 20 residues.

The chain joins TRBV4-1 to TRBJ2-2, with 8 bases identical to TRBD2. This CDR3 region has 21 residues. V trimming: 0 bases; J trimming: 0 bases; junction bases outside the gene matches: 15. Germline V CDR1 and CDR2: MGHRA, YSYEKL. Here the CDR3 DNA reads TGCGCCAGCAGCCAAGAGGGGATTCGGGGGGGGTACCCCCCGAACACCGGGGAGCTGTTTTTT. It translates to CASSQEGIRGGYPPNTGELFF.

This clonotype came up a few times. This chain joins TRBV7-9 and TRBJ2-1; TRBD1 matches 8 bases. The V gene's germline CDR1 is SEHNR and CDR2 FQNEAQ (reference sequence). V shed 3 bases, J shed 8 bases, and the junction held 6 bases outside the gene matches. The CDR3 length is 14 residues. For the CDR3, the DNA is TGTGCCAGCAGCTTGGGACAGGCTAGCGATGAGCAGTTCTTC. Amino acids: CASSLGQASDEQFF.

This clonotype was detected ten times or more. The CDR3 loop is CASSPWTGEGYEQYF. The CDR3 coding sequence is TGCGCCAGCAGCCCGTGGACAGGGGAGGGCTACGAGCAGTACTTC. The chain combines TRBV5-1 with TRBJ2-7; 9 bases agree with TRBD1. Germline loops: CDR1 SGHRS, CDR2 YFSETQ. The CDR3 runs 15 residues. With V trimmed by 4 bases and J by 3 bases, 8 bases remained unmatched.

V is TRBV20-1 and J is TRBJ2-1; 14 bases line up with TRBD2. Germline V lookup: CDR1 DFQATT, CDR2 SNEGSKA (reference sequence). The CDR3 has 15 amino acids. Germline trimming cut 1 base from V and 7 bases from J; bases unmatched to any gene: 3. In DNA form, the CDR3 reads TGCAGTGCTAGAGGACTAGCGGGGGGGCGAAATGAGCAGTTCTTC. Residues: CSARGLAGGRNEQFF.

Here the CDR3 DNA reads TGCAGTGCTAGAGATCGGATAACGGGACGGGTGAACACTGAAGCTTTCTTT. Amino acid sequence: CSARDRITGRVNTEAFF. The chain carries TRBV20-1 and TRBJ1-1; the D gene is possibly TRBD1 (5 bases). The CDR3 consists of 17 residues. Trimming removed 0 bases from V and 0 bases from J, with 17 bases in between. Germline CDR1 DFQATT, CDR2 SNEGSKA (reference sequence).

This clonotype was observed many times. The chain uses TRBV7-9 and TRBJ2-1; 9 nucleotides match TRBD2. This CDR3 has 16 amino acids. Germline CDR1 is SEHNR and CDR2 is FQNEAQ (reference sequence). After removal of 0 bases from V and 5 bases from J, the junction contained 5 bases not matched to a gene. In nucleotides, the CDR3 is TGTGCCAGCAGCTTAGCGCGTAGCGGGAGACACAATGAGCAGTTCTTC. It encodes CASSLARSGRHNEQFF.

V usage is TRBV29-1 and J usage is TRBJ1-2; 8 nucleotides line up with TRBD1. The CDR3 totals 13 residues. V was clipped by 1 base and J by 12 bases; unmatched bases: 10. Germline values: CDR1 SQVTM, CDR2 ANQGSEA. This chain's CDR3 is CSVEVVQGARHTF. The CDR3 region has the DNA TGCAGCGTTGAAGTAGTGCAGGGGGCCAGGCACACCTTC.

This clonotype was seen a handful of times. Mismatch with germline at one junction end may stem from a read error. The chain links TRBV4-1 to TRBJ2-1, with TRBD2 matching over 7 bases. In germline, CDR1 is MGHRA, CDR2 YSYEKL. The CDR3 covers 17 residues. The DNA of the CDR3 is TGTGCCAGCAGCCAAGATCTGGCTAGCGGAGTCTACAATGAGCAGTTCTTC. It translates to CASSQDLASGVYNEQFF.

The V call is TRBV30, the J call TRBJ2-1; 9 nucleotides match TRBD2. Germline V gene sequence: CDR1 GTSNPN, CDR2 SVGIG (reference sequence). With 8 bases clipped from V and 3 bases from J, the junction kept 8 bases outside the gene matches. This CDR3 comprises 14 residues. The CDR3: CASMTSGYYNEQFF. In nucleotides, the CDR3 is TGTGCCAGCATGACTAGCGGCTACTACAATGAGCAGTTCTTC.

The rearrangement uses TRBV19 and TRBJ1-4; D is uncertain. The CDR3 covers 13 residues. Deletions cut 6 bases from V and 7 bases from J, with 12 bases between. From germline, CDR1 is LNHDA and CDR2 SQIVND (reference sequence). As DNA, the CDR3 is TGTGCCAGTAGAAACGGGCGCGGTGAAAAACTGTTTTTT. It specifies CASRNGRGEKLFF. The full variable domain, its missing parts supplied by reference TRBV19 and TRBJ1-4, is DGGITQSPKYLFRKEGQNVTLSCEQNLNHDAMYWYRQDPGQGLRLIYYSQIVNDFQKGDIAEGYSVSREKKESFPLTVTSAQKNPTAFYLCASRNGRGEKLFFGSGTQLSVL.

V and J are TRBV11-3 and TRBJ2-3, with D uncertain. This CDR3 is built from 12 residues. Trimming cost V 5 bases and J 2 bases, with 5 bases left between them. CDR1 is SGHNT, CDR2 YENEEA, per germline. The CDR3 region is CASSVSTDTQYF. The CDR3 DNA is TGTGCCAGCAGCGTTTCCACAGATACGCAGTATTTT.

The CDR3 DNA follows: TGTGCCACCAGCAGGAGAGCGGGAGAGGACGGGGAGCTGTTTTTT. This gives the protein CATSRRAGEDGELFF. This chain links TRBV15 with TRBJ2-2, with 8 bases lining up with TRBD2. The CDR3 consists of 15 residues. Germline V gene sequence: CDR1 LNHNV, CDR2 YYDKDF (reference sequence). J lost 7 bases, V lost 3 bases, and 7 bases had no gene match.

This clonotype appeared a single time. This chain connects TRBV7-6 to TRBJ2-7; TRBD2 agrees at 8 bases. Per germline, CDR1 SGHVS and CDR2 FNYEAQ. Germline trimming cut 5 bases from V and 3 bases from J; bases unmatched to any gene: 9. The CDR3 spans 15 residues. The CDR3 is CASSPRDSGNYEQYF. CDR3 DNA sequence: TGTGCCAGCAGCCCCCGGGATAGCGGGAACTACGAGCAGTACTTC.

This rearrangement joins TRBV6-5 to TRBJ1-2, with 7 bases fitting TRBD1. This CDR3 spans 14 amino acids. The V gene's germline CDR1 is MNHEY and CDR2 SVGAGI. Trimming took 2 bases from V and 8 from J; bases not matched to a gene: 8. The CDR3 here is CASSYEGTVGGYTF. The CDR3 region has the DNA TGTGCCAGCAGTTACGAGGGGACAGTGGGCGGCTACACCTTC.

This clonotype was seen repeatedly, ten times or more. The V call is TRBV28, the J call TRBJ1-4; a possible D gene is TRBD1 (5 bases). Trimming cost V 5 bases and J 7 bases, with 17 bases left between them. Germline assignment: CDR1 MDHEN and CDR2 SYDVKM. The CDR3 is 15 residues long. The CDR3 loop is CASSDRDPSVEKLFF. The DNA for the CDR3 is TGTGCCAGCAGTGACCGGGACCCTTCAGTTGAAAAACTGTTTTTT.

This chain links TRBV4-2 with TRBJ2-4; the D gene is possibly TRBD1 (6 bases). The CDR3 length is 17 residues. The V gene lost 3 bases and the J gene lost 0 bases, with 15 bases spanning the gap. Germline V gene lookup returns CDR1 LGHNA and CDR2 YNFKEQ. DNA for the CDR3: TGTGCCAGCAGCCAGCCGGGGACATGGGTAGCCAAAAACATTCAGTACTTC. This encodes CASSQPGTWVAKNIQYF.

This clonotype was seen many times. The CDR3 coding sequence is TGTGCCAGCAGCCCCCTAGGCGGGGCCAACGTCCTGACTTTC. This sequence encodes CASSPLGGANVLTF. The rearrangement uses TRBV7-8 and TRBJ2-6; D gene ambiguous. With 5 bases removed from V and 4 bases from J, the gap between germline ends came to 9 bases. CDR1 SGHVS and CDR2 FQNEAQ come from the germline V gene. The CDR3 has 14 amino acids.

This rearrangement joins TRBV14 to TRBJ2-1; TRBD2 might be the D (6 bases). Germline loops: CDR1 SGHDN, CDR2 FVKESK. There are 11 residues in the CDR3. V was trimmed by 8 bases and J by 4 bases, leaving 6 bases between them. CDR3 in DNA: TGTGCCAGCGGGAGGTACAATGAGCAGTTCTTC. Encoded protein: CASGRYNEQFF. Combining the CDR3 with reference TRBV14 and TRBJ2-1 gives the whole variable domain EAGVTQFPSHSVIEKGQTVTLRCDPISGHDNLYWYRRVMGKEIKFLLHFVKESKQDESGMPNNRFLAERTGGTYSTLKVQPAELEDSGVYFCASGRYNEQFFGPGTRLTVL.